Below are 26 T cell receptor beta chains sequenced from a single sample in a study of T cell responses to AZD1222 COVID-19 vaccine. Measured with immunoSEQ multiplex PCR; TCRdb has only the in-frame clones, and not every one. The sample carries 75,000 to 85,000 clones, roughly 90% recorded once. This specimen consisted of peripheral blood, obtained 28 days after the second AZD1222 dose. The receptors originated from an adult who received the AZD1222 COVID-19 vaccine.

The chain has TRBV3-1 (or the pseudogene TRBV3-2) and TRBJ2-7, with D possibly being TRBD1 (6 bases). Germline V gene sequence: CDR1 LGHDT, CDR2 YNNKEL (reference sequence). Trimming took 3 bases from V and 6 from J, leaving 12 bases between them. This CDR3 spans 13 amino acids. In DNA form, the CDR3 reads TGTGCCAGCAGCCACCGACAGGTCCTCGAGCAGTACTTC. Its translation is CASSHRQVLEQYF.

The CDR3 here is CASRPTSPHYEQYF. CDR3 sequence (DNA): TGTGCCAGCAGGCCTACTTCACCTCATTACGAGCAGTACTTC. V and J are TRBV11-2 and TRBJ2-7; D is unresolved. The CDR3 has 14 residues. Germline loops: CDR1 SGHAT, CDR2 FQNNGV. With 6 bases removed from V and 4 bases from J, the gap between germline ends came to 16 bases.

CDR3 in DNA: TGTGCCAGCAACTTGGACAGATTCTATGGCTACACCTTC. This translates into CASNLDRFYGYTF. This chain links TRBV7-9 with TRBJ1-2; tentatively, D is TRBD1 (6 bases). Germline lookup yields CDR1 SEHNR and CDR2 FQNEAQ (reference sequence). Trimming took off 7 bases at V and 4 bases at J, with 13 bases between the two ends. This CDR3 contains 13 residues.

This clone was seen just once. This chain links TRBV12-3 or TRBV12-4 with TRBJ1-2; a possible D gene is TRBD1 (6 bases). This CDR3 is 13 amino acids long. Trimming stripped 6 bases from V and 2 bases from J, with 10 bases between. The CDR3: CASSSQGNYGYTF. The CDR3 nucleotides are TGTGCCAGCAGCTCACAGGGAAACTATGGCTACACCTTC.

V usage is TRBV7-8 and J usage is TRBJ1-2, with TRBD1 as a possible D gene (5 bases). V was clipped by 5 bases and J by 3 bases, with 13 bases between them. The CDR3 totals 14 residues. Germline CDR1 SGHVS, CDR2 FQNEAQ. CDR3 sequence: CASSARGSYYGYTF. For the CDR3, the DNA is TGTGCCAGCAGCGCGAGGGGCTCATACTATGGCTACACCTTC.

This clone has just one count. V usage is TRBV13 and J usage is TRBJ1-1; a weak D match, TRBD1 (5 bases). The germline V and J ends were trimmed by 2 bases and 1 base, with 5 bases remaining between them. Germline CDR1 reads PRHDT; CDR2 reads FYEKMQ (reference sequence). CDR3 length equals 13 residues. For the CDR3, the DNA is TGTGCCAGCAGCTTAAGGGGGAACACTGAAGCTTTCTTT. Its protein is CASSLRGNTEAFF.

The gene calls are TRBV10-3 and TRBJ2-3, with TRBD2 matching over 12 bases. This CDR3 is 15 amino acids long. Germline CDR1 ENHRY, CDR2 SYGVKD. The V and J ends lost 3 bases and 11 bases, in that order; junction bases with no gene match: 9. CDR3 DNA sequence: TGTGCCATCAGTGATAGGCTAGCGGGGGGGCTTAGGCAGTATTTT. Translated: CAISDRLAGGLRQYF.

The chain employs TRBV30 and TRBJ2-7; 10 bases agree with TRBD1. After removal of 1 base from V and 5 bases from J, the junction contained 5 bases not matched to a gene. Germline V CDR1 and CDR2: GTSNPN, SVGIG (reference sequence). This CDR3 spans 14 amino acids. CDR3 nucleotides: TGTGCCTGGAGTGGTCGGGACAGGGGAGACGAGCAGTACTTC. It specifies CAWSGRDRGDEQYF. The whole variable domain, remainder taken from reference TRBV30 and TRBJ2-7, is SQTIHQWPATLVQPVGSPLSLECTVEGTSNPNLYWYRQAAGRGLQLLFYSVGIGQISSEVPQNLSASRPQDRQFILSSKKLLLSDSGFYLCAWSGRDRGDEQYFGPGTRLTVT.

The V call is TRBV7-3, the J call TRBJ2-5; no clear D. Per the germline V gene, CDR1 is SGHTA and CDR2 is FQGTGA. There are 13 residues in the CDR3. V was shortened by 4 bases and J by 5 bases, with 11 bases between the two germline ends. Here the CDR3 reads CASSSHFKETQYF. As DNA, the CDR3 is TGTGCCAGCAGCTCACATTTTAAGGAGACCCAGTACTTC.

This clone was picked up one time. The genes are TRBV30 and TRBJ2-3, with D maybe TRBD2 (6 bases). Germline lookup yields CDR1 GTSNPN and CDR2 SVGIG (reference sequence). Trimming took 2 bases from V and 5 from J, leaving 17 bases between them. The CDR3 spans 15 residues. CDR3 sequence (DNA): TGTGCCTGGAGTCTACTAGCAACCCCGGGAGATACGCAGTATTTT. Amino acids: CAWSLLATPGDTQYF.

CDR3 sequence reads: CASSQAGQIYGYTF. The DNA for the CDR3 is TGCGCCAGCAGCCAAGCGGGGCAGATATATGGCTACACCTTC. V is TRBV4-3 and J is TRBJ1-2; D is possibly TRBD1 (5 bases). CDR3 length: 14 residues. The germline V and J ends were trimmed by 1 base and 5 bases, with 11 bases remaining between them. Germline lookup yields CDR1 LGHNA and CDR2 YSLEER.

The V gene is TRBV5-6, the J gene TRBJ1-6; the D is unclear. V was trimmed by 3 bases and J by 10 bases, leaving 5 bases between them. Germline CDR1 SGHDT, CDR2 YYEEEE. This CDR3 is 11 amino acids long. CDR3 coding DNA: TGTGCCAGCAGCTCCAAATCACCCCTCCACTTT. Its protein product is CASSSKSPLHF.

The chain uses TRBV30 and TRBJ1-4, with 7 bases lining up with TRBD1. V shed 2 bases, J shed 5 bases, and the junction held 8 bases outside the gene matches. From germline, CDR1 is GTSNPN and CDR2 SVGIG (reference sequence). CDR3 length: 15 amino acids. CDR3 nucleotides: TGTGCCTGGAGTCCCCCCGGGACAGTCAATGAAAAACTGTTTTTT. Encoded protein: CAWSPPGTVNEKLFF.

The gene calls are TRBV27 and TRBJ2-7; unclear D gene. The CDR3 sequence is 15 residues long. V lost 2 bases to trimming and J lost 2 bases, with 13 bases between them. From germline, CDR1 is MNHEY and CDR2 SMNVEV (reference sequence). Here the CDR3 DNA reads TGTGCCAGCAGTTTAGAGGACCTATCCCCCTACGAGCAGTACTTC. Its protein is CASSLEDLSPYEQYF.

The rearrangement links TRBV6-6 to TRBJ1-2; D gene unclear. Looked up from germline, CDR1 is MNHNY and CDR2 is SVGAGI (reference sequence). The ends were cut back, 0 bases at V and 6 bases at J, with 17 bases in the middle. The CDR3 is 16 residues long. The DNA of the CDR3 is TGTGCCAGCAGTTACTCGATCTCCCCACCAGAGGATGGCTACACCTTC. It specifies CASSYSISPPEDGYTF.

V usage is TRBV18 and J usage is TRBJ2-2; 11 bases line up with TRBD2. CDR1 and CDR2 (germline): KGHSH, LQKENI. The V gene end was trimmed by 6 bases and the J gene end by 4 bases; junction bases not matched to a gene: 4. This CDR3 contains 15 residues. The CDR3 loop reads CASSPGTSGTGELFF. The CDR3, as DNA: TGTGCCAGCTCCCCCGGGACTAGCGGCACCGGGGAGCTGTTTTTT.

On this clone: Other DNA sequences in this specimen translate into the identical CDR3. V usage is TRBV6-5 and J usage is TRBJ1-5; D not certain. This CDR3 is built from 13 residues. Germline CDR1 reads MNHEY; CDR2 reads SVGAGI. V lost 3 bases and J 0 bases, leaving 3 bases between the germline ends. The DNA of the CDR3 is TGTGCCAGCAGTTATTCTAGCAATCAGCCCCAGCATTTT. It yields the protein CASSYSSNQPQHF.

V usage is TRBV3-1 (or the pseudogene TRBV3-2) and J usage is TRBJ1-1, with D maybe TRBD1 (5 bases). CDR3 length equals 14 residues. With 2 bases removed from V and 7 bases from J, the gap between germline ends came to 14 bases. The germline V gene encodes CDR1 LGHDT and CDR2 YNNKEL (reference sequence). CDR3 sequence reads: CASSQSAGGGEAFF. Written as DNA, the CDR3 is TGTGCCAGCAGCCAATCAGCCGGGGGGGGTGAAGCTTTCTTT.

The chain couples TRBV6-5 to TRBJ1-5; TRBD1 aligns across 7 bases. The J segment lost 4 bases and the V segment lost 5 bases, leaving 8 bases of the junction unmatched. Germline lookup yields CDR1 MNHEY and CDR2 SVGAGI. This CDR3 contains 15 residues. CDR3 sequence: CASSRGQVGNQPQHF. In DNA form, the CDR3 reads TGTGCCAGCAGTCGCGGACAGGTGGGGAATCAGCCCCAGCATTTT.

The chain employs TRBV7-7 and TRBJ2-5; D unclear. This CDR3 region has 12 residues. Germline CDR1 reads SSHAT; CDR2 reads FNYEAQ (reference sequence). V lost 5 bases, J lost 2 bases, and 6 bases lay in between. The CDR3 spells CASSRGQETQYF. Here the CDR3 DNA reads TGTGCCAGCAGCCGTGGGCAAGAGACCCAGTACTTC.

This chain uses TRBV5-1 with TRBJ2-5, with D tentatively TRBD2 (6 bases). This CDR3 has 15 amino acids. V shed 2 bases and J shed 2 bases, with 13 bases lying between them. Per germline, CDR1 SGHRS and CDR2 YFSETQ. In DNA, the CDR3 is TGCGCCAGCAGCTTAGCGGGCGTAACACAAGAGACCCAGTACTTC. It specifies CASSLAGVTQETQYF.

The J gene is TRBJ2-1, the V gene TRBV7-2; 12 bases are a match to TRBD2. The ends lost 4 bases at V and 6 bases at J; junction bases unmatched: 7. The CDR3 loop spans 16 amino acids. CDR1 is SGHTA and CDR2 is FQGNSA in the germline V gene. The CDR3 loop reads CASSSLAGGRANEQFF. For the CDR3, the DNA is TGTGCCAGCAGCTCACTAGCGGGGGGACGGGCCAATGAGCAGTTCTTC.

The chain has TRBV11-1 and TRBJ2-2; D not resolved. CDR1 and CDR2 from the germline V gene are SGHAT and FQDESV (reference sequence). Deletions cut 3 bases from V and 4 bases from J, with 9 bases between. This CDR3 comprises 14 residues. The CDR3 coding sequence is TGTGCCAGCAGCTTTGGACGGATCACCGGGGAGCTGTTTTTT. It yields the protein CASSFGRITGELFF.

The gene calls are TRBV6-2 or TRBV6-3 and TRBJ2-7; unclear D gene. V lost 5 bases and J lost 2, with 10 bases in between. The CDR3 is 13 residues long. Germline V gene lookup returns CDR1 MNHEY and CDR2 SVGEGT. The CDR3 DNA sequence: TGTGCCAGCAGTGATGACCAAACCTACGAGCAGTACTTC. Amino acid sequence: CASSDDQTYEQYF.

The rearrangement joins TRBV6-5 to TRBJ2-1; 13 bases are a match to TRBD2. Per the germline V gene, CDR1 is MNHEY and CDR2 is SVGAGI. The V segment lost 6 bases and the J segment 8 bases; nucleotides outside the gene matches: 1. The CDR3 loop spans 13 amino acids. CDR3 amino acids: CASRLAGGYEQFF. DNA of the CDR3: TGTGCCAGCAGACTAGCGGGGGGGTATGAGCAGTTCTTC.

V gene TRBV4-1 combines with J gene TRBJ1-2, with TRBD1 as a possible D gene (6 bases). CDR3 length equals 14 residues. In germline, CDR1 is MGHRA, CDR2 YSYEKL. Between the trimmed V and J ends, which lost 0 bases and 4 bases, there was a span of 9 bases. This CDR3 reads CASSQEGALYGYTF. The CDR3 DNA sequence: TGCGCCAGCAGCCAAGAGGGGGCCCTCTATGGCTACACCTTC.